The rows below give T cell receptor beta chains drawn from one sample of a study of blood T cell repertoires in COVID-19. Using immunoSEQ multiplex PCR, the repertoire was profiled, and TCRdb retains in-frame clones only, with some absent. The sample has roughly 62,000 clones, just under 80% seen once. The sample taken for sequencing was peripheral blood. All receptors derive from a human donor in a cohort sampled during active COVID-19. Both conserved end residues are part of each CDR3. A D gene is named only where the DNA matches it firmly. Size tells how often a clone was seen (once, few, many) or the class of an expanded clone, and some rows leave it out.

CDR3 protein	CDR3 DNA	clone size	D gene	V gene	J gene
CASSLLAGYNEQFF	TGCGCCAGCAGCCTACTAGCGGGCTACAATGAGCAGTTCTTC	-	TRBD2	TRBV5-1	TRBJ2-1
CASSLPGTGGGYGYTF	TGTGCCAGCAGCCTTCCCGGGACAGGGGGGGGCTATGGCTACACCTTC	-	TRBD1	TRBV5-8	TRBJ1-2
CASSFAINEKLFF	TGTGCCAGCAGTTTCGCTATCAATGAAAAACTGTTTTTT	-	-	TRBV28	TRBJ1-4
CASSPGGRRNTEAFF	TGTGCCAGCAGCCCAGGGGGCAGGAGAAACACTGAAGCTTTCTTT	-	TRBD1	TRBV11-3	TRBJ1-1
CASSSLDLTYNEQFF	TGTGCCAGCAGCTCACTAGACTTAACCTACAATGAGCAGTTCTTC	-	-	TRBV5-4	TRBJ2-1
CATRTGEINYGYTF	TGTGCCACGCGGACAGGCGAAATAAACTATGGCTACACCTTC	-	TRBD1	TRBV10-3	TRBJ1-2
CASSQDLAHPRGTQYF	TGTGCCAGCAGCCAAGATCTGGCTCACCCACGTGGTACGCAGTATTTT	-	-	TRBV14	TRBJ2-3
CASSFNRQETQYF	TGTGCCAGCAGTTTTAACAGACAAGAGACCCAGTACTTC	-	-	TRBV12-3/TRBV12-4	TRBJ2-5
CASSQTSGYSNTQYF	TGTGCCAGCAGCCAGACTAGCGGATACTCGAATACGCAGTATTTT	few	TRBD2	TRBV7-2	TRBJ2-3
CASSLRRLAGNTGELFF	TGTGCCAGCAGCCTCAGGAGACTAGCGGGGAACACCGGGGAGCTGTTTTTT	-	TRBD2	TRBV7-6	TRBJ2-2
CASGTGFEQPQHF	TGTGCTAGTGGGACAGGGTTTGAGCAGCCCCAGCATTTT	-	TRBD1	TRBV12-5	TRBJ1-5
CASSLARYEQYF	TGTGCCAGCAGCTTGGCCCGCTACGAGCAGTACTTC	-	-	TRBV2	TRBJ2-7
CASSQDRAGGYTF	TGCGCCAGCAGCCAGGACAGGGCGGGTGGCTACACCTTC	-	TRBD1	TRBV5-1	TRBJ1-2
CASSSPPAGAHNEQFF	TGTGCCAGCAGCTCACCCCCAGCGGGAGCCCACAATGAGCAGTTCTTC	-	TRBD2	TRBV5-4	TRBJ2-1
CASSESGGDQPQHF	TGTGCCAGCAGCGAGTCAGGGGGCGATCAGCCCCAGCATTTT	-	TRBD1	TRBV7-3	TRBJ1-5
CASSSQGSGELFF	TGCGCCAGCAGCTCACAGGGCTCCGGGGAGCTGTTTTTT	-	-	TRBV5-1	TRBJ2-2
CASSLAGGPNEQFF	TGCGCCAGCAGTTTAGCGGGGGGGCCAAATGAGCAGTTCTTC	-	TRBD2	TRBV5-1	TRBJ2-1
CASSHREGGVRPQHF	TGTGCCAGCAGCCACAGGGAAGGTGGAGTGAGGCCCCAGCATTTT	-	-	TRBV6-6	TRBJ1-5
CASSLTGGGNTEAFF	TGTGCCAGCAGTTTAACAGGGGGCGGGAACACTGAAGCTTTCTTT	-	TRBD1	TRBV6-5	TRBJ1-1
CASSLGLAGGYTDTQYF	TGTGCCAGCAGCTTAGGTCTAGCGGGGGGATACACAGATACGCAGTATTTT	-	TRBD2	TRBV7-9	TRBJ2-3
CASSNTLADTQYF	TGTGCCAGCTCCAATACTCTGGCAGATACGCAGTATTTT	once	-	TRBV18	TRBJ2-3
CASSPGINTEAFF	TGCGCCAGCAGCCCCGGGATAAACACTGAAGCTTTCTTT	-	-	TRBV5-1	TRBJ1-1
CASSRTGTAYEQYF	TGTGCCAGTAGTAGAACCGGGACAGCCTACGAGCAGTACTTC	-	TRBD1	TRBV19	TRBJ2-7
CASSQGAVSDEQFF	TGCGCCAGCAGCCAGGGGGCGGTTTCAGATGAGCAGTTCTTC	-	-	TRBV4-1	TRBJ2-1
CASSWYRGGGYTF	TGTGCCAGCAGTTGGTACCGGGGTGGTGGCTACACCTTC	many	-	TRBV27	TRBJ1-2
CASKIEGAGTEAFF	TGTGCCAGTAAAATTGAGGGGGCGGGCACTGAAGCTTTCTTT	few	TRBD1	TRBV2	TRBJ1-1
CASSQNQPQHF	TGTGCCAGCAGCCAAAATCAGCCCCAGCATTTT	-	-	TRBV5-8	TRBJ1-5
CASSLGIAGDHTGELFF	TGTGCCAGCAGTTTAGGGATAGCGGGGGACCACACCGGGGAGCTGTTTTTT	-	TRBD2	TRBV27	TRBJ2-2
CASANNEAFF	TGCGCCAGCGCAAACAATGAAGCTTTCTTT	-	-	TRBV10-2	TRBJ1-1
CASSSMRGPFNQPQHF	TGTGCCAGCAGTTCAATGAGGGGGCCCTTCAATCAGCCCCAGCATTTT	once	TRBD1	TRBV2	TRBJ1-5
CASSLSGAGSYGYTF	TGTGCCAGCAGTTTATCGGGAGCAGGTTCCTATGGCTACACCTTC	-	-	TRBV27	TRBJ1-2
CASQRGFNTGELFF	TGTGCCAGCCAGAGAGGGTTCAACACCGGGGAGCTGTTTTTT	-	-	TRBV7-6	TRBJ2-2
CASSPGISSTDTQYF	TGTGCCAGCAGCCCCGGGATATCTAGCACAGATACGCAGTATTTT	-	-	TRBV5-4	TRBJ2-3
CASSDPGTGGIYGYTF	TGTGCCAGCAGTGATCCAGGGACAGGCGGTATCTATGGCTACACCTTC	medium-sized	TRBD1	TRBV25-1	TRBJ1-2
CASRPMTGTFSGANVLTF	TGTGCCAGTAGACCTATGACAGGGACTTTCTCTGGGGCCAACGTCCTGACTTTC	-	-	TRBV19	TRBJ2-6
CASSFTGGNTEAFF	TGTGCCAGCAGTTTCACCGGGGGAAACACTGAAGCTTTCTTT	-	-	TRBV6-2/TRBV6-3	TRBJ1-1
CATSDRASTDTQYF	TGTGCCACCAGTGACAGGGCTAGCACAGATACGCAGTATTTT	-	-	TRBV24-1	TRBJ2-3
CASSLGLGGDTQYF	TGTGCCAGCAGCTTGGGGCTAGGTGGAGATACGCAGTATTTT	-	-	TRBV7-9	TRBJ2-3
CASSKRDIAFF	TGTGCCAGCAGCAAACGGGACATAGCTTTCTTT	-	-	TRBV7-9	TRBJ1-1
CASSPWGIGQGARGEKYNEQFF	TGCGCCAGCAGCCCGTGGGGTATAGGACAGGGGGCGCGCGGAGAAAAATACAATGAGCAGTTCTTC	-	TRBD1	TRBV5-1	TRBJ2-1